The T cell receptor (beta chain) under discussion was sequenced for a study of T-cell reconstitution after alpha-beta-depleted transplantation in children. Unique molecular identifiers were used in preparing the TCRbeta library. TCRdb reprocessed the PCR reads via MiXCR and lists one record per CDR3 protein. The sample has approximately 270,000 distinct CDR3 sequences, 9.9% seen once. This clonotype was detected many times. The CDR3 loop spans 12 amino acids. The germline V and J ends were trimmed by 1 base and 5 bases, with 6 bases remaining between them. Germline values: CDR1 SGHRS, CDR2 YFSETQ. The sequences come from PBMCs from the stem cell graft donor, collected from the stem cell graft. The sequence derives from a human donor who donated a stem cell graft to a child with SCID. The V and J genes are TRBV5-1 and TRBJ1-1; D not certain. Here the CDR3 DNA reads TGCGCCAGCAGCTTGCTTGGTACTGAAGCTTTCTTT. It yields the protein CASSLLGTEAFF.